The 5 T cell receptor beta chains given below trace back to one sample, sequenced in a study of OX40 agonist ivuxolimab in advanced cancers. Generated by immunoSEQ multiplex PCR, the TCRdb table keeps only in-frame clones and is missing some. The data contain 62,000 or so clones, around four fifths of them singletons. Here the sequenced sample was CD4+ or CD8+ T cells sorted from blood, taken in a trial of the OX40 agonist ivuxolimab. The receptors were sampled from an adult with an advanced solid tumor such as melanoma, head and neck, liver or kidney cancer.

The chain carries TRBV5-1 and TRBJ1-1; 8 bases match TRBD1. Trimming at V came to 4 bases and at J to 1 base, leaving 3 bases not matched to a gene. CDR3 length: 14 amino acids. From germline, CDR1 is SGHRS and CDR2 YFSETQ. As DNA, the CDR3 is TGCGCCAGCAGCGGCGGACAGGGGAACACTGAAGCTTTCTTT. Its protein is CASSGGQGNTEAFF.

The CDR3 reads CASSEGQGLAPNYGYTF. DNA for the CDR3: TGTGCCAGCAGCGAAGGACAGGGACTCGCACCTAACTATGGCTACACCTTC. This chain connects TRBV7-2 to TRBJ1-2, with 8 bases that match TRBD1. V dropped 5 bases and J dropped 0; count of bases not matched to a gene: 11. The CDR3 contains 17 residues. CDR1 and CDR2 from the germline V gene are SGHTA and FQGNSA.

This clone was recorded only once. V usage is TRBV7-2 and J usage is TRBJ1-2; tentative D call: TRBD1 (5 bases). The germline CDR1 and CDR2 sequences are SGHTA and FQGNSA. This CDR3 contains 12 residues. The V gene lost 1 base and the J gene lost 8 bases, with 8 bases spanning the gap. In nucleotides, the CDR3 is TGTGCCAGCAGCTTAGTAGGGGAGGGCTACACCTTC. Its protein is CASSLVGEGYTF.

The chain has TRBV5-1 and TRBJ2-7; 11 bases are a match to TRBD2. The CDR3 has 16 amino acids. CDR1 SGHRS and CDR2 YFSETQ come from the germline V gene. V lost 0 bases to trimming and J lost 4 bases; unmatched junction nucleotides: 6. CDR3 amino acids: CASSLALSGRGYEQYF. CDR3 DNA sequence: TGCGCCAGCAGCTTGGCCCTTAGCGGGAGGGGTTACGAGCAGTACTTC.

V and J are TRBV6-5 and TRBJ2-7; TRBD2 might be the D (6 bases). Germline V gene data show CDR1 as MNHEY and CDR2 as SVGAGI. The V end was cut by 6 bases, the J end by 6 bases, with 15 bases between. This CDR3 region has 13 residues. The CDR3 DNA is TGTGCCAGCAGCACTCTAGCGTCTGGCGAGCAGTACTTC. It yields the protein CASSTLASGEQYF.